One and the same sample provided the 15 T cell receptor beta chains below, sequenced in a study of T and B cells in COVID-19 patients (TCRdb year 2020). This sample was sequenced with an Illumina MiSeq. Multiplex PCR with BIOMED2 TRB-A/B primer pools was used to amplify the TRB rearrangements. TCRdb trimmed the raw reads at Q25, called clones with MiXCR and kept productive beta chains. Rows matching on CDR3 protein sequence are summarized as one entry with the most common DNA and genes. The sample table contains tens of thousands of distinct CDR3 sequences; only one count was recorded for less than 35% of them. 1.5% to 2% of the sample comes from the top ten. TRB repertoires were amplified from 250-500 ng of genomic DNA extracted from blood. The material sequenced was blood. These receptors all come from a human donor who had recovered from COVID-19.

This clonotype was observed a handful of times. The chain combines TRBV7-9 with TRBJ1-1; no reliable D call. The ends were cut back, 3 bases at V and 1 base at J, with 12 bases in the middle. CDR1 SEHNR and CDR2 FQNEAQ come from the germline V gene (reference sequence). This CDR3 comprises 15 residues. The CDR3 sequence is CASSFRTAGNTEAFF. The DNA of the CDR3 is TGTGCCAGCAGCTTCCGGACGGCAGGGAACACTGAAGCTTTCTTT.

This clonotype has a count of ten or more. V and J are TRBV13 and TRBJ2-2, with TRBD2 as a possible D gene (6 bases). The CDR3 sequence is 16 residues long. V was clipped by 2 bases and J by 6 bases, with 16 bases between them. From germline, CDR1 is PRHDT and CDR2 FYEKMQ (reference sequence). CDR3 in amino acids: CASSLYTGRKSGELFF. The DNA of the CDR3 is TGTGCCAGCAGCTTATACACGGGGAGGAAGTCCGGGGAGCTGTTTTTT.

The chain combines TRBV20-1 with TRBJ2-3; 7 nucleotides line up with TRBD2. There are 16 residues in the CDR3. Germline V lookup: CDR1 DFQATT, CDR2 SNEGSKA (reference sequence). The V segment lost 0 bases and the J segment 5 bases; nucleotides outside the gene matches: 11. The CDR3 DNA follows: TGCAGTGCTAGAGATCGGGTGGGAGGGCCCGGAGATACGCAGTATTTT. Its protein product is CSARDRVGGPGDTQYF.

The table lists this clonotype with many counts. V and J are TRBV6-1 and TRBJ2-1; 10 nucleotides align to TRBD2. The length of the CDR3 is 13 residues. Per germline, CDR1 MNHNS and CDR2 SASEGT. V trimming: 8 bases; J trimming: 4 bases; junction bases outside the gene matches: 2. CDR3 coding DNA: TGTGCCAGCGTTAGCGGGGGGTACAATGAGCAGTTCTTC. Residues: CASVSGGYNEQFF.

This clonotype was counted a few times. CDR3 in DNA: TGTGCCAGCAGTCTCATTAGTACGGCGAAGGGGAGCACTGAAGCTTTCTTT. Protein: CASSLISTAKGSTEAFF. V gene TRBV11-1 combines with J gene TRBJ1-1, with D possibly being TRBD1 (5 bases). The CDR3 is made up of 17 amino acids. Germline CDR1 reads SGHAT; CDR2 reads FQDESV (reference sequence). Trimming cost V 6 bases and J 4 bases, with 24 bases left between them.

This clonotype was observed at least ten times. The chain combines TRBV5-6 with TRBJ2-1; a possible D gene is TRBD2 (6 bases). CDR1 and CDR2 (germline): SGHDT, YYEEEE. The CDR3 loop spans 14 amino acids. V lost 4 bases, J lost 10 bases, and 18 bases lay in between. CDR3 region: CASSLFSASVEQFF. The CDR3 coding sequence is TGTGCCAGCAGCCTATTTTCGGCTAGCGTAGAGCAGTTCTTC.

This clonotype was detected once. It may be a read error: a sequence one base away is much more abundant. The CDR3 is CASSIIPTGGSNEQFF. The CDR3 coding sequence is TGTGCCAGTAGTATAATCCCGACAGGGGGCAGTAATGAGCAGTTCTTC. V and J are TRBV19 and TRBJ2-1, with 10 nucleotides matching TRBD1. The CDR3 is 16 amino acids. Germline CDR1 is LNHDA and CDR2 is SQIVND (reference sequence). J gave up 7 bases and V 2 bases, and 8 bases lay outside the gene matches.

DNA of the CDR3: TGTGCCAGCAGCTTATGGCAGGGGGCTAACACCATATATTTT. It encodes CASSLWQGANTIYF. This chain links TRBV7-2 with TRBJ1-3; 8 bases are a match to TRBD1. The V gene end was trimmed by 2 bases and the J gene end by 7 bases; junction bases not matched to a gene: 4. CDR3 length equals 14 residues. Germline V gives CDR1 SGHTA, CDR2 FQGNSA.

This CDR3 is CASSLTGGGEKLFF. The CDR3 nucleotides read TGTGCCAGCAGCTTGACGGGGGGGGGCGAAAAACTGTTTTTT. V and J are TRBV28 and TRBJ1-4; possible D gene TRBD1, 6 bases. Trimming removed 6 bases from V and 8 bases from J, with 16 bases in between. Germline loops: CDR1 MDHEN, CDR2 SYDVKM. This CDR3 has 14 residues. Drawing the rest from reference TRBV28 and TRBJ1-4, the complete variable domain is DVKVTQSSRYLVKRTGEKVFLECVQDMDHENMFWYRQDPGLGLRLIYFSYDVKMKEKGDIPEGYSVSREKKERFSLILESASTNQTSMYLCASSLTGGGEKLFFGSGTQLSVL.

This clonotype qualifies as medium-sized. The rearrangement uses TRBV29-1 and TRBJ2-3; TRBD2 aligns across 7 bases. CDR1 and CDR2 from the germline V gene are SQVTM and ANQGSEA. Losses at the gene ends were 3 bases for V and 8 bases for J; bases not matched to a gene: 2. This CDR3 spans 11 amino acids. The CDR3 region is CSVETSLTQYF. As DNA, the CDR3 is TGCAGCGTTGAGACTAGCCTTACGCAGTATTTT.

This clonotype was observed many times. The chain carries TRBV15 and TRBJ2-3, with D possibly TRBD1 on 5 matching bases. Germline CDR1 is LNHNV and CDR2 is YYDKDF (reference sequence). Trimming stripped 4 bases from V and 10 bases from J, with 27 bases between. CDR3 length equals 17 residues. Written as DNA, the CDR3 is TGTGCCACCAGCAAACGACCGGGTCCCCCACCCCAGGGCGCGCAGTATTTT. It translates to CATSKRPGPPPQGAQYF.

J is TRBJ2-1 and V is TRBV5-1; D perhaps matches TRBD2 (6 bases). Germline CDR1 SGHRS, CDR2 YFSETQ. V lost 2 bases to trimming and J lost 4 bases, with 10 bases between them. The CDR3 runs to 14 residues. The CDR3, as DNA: TGCGCCAGCAGCTTCCGGGACTTATACAATGAGCAGTTCTTC. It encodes CASSFRDLYNEQFF.

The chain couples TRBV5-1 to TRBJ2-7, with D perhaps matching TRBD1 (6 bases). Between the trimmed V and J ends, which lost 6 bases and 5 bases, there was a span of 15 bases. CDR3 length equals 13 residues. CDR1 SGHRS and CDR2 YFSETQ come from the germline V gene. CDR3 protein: CASKGHYAHEQYF. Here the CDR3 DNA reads TGCGCCAGCAAGGGACATTATGCCCACGAGCAGTACTTC.

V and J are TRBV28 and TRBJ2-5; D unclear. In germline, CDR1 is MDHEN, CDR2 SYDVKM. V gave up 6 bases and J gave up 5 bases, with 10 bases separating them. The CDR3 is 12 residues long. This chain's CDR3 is CASSFNGETQYF. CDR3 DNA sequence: TGTGCCAGCAGCTTTAATGGGGAGACCCAGTACTTC.

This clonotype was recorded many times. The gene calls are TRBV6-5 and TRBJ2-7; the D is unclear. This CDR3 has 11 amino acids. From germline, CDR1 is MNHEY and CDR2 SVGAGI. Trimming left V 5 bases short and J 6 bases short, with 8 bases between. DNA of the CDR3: TGTGCCAGCAGTGAAGTGGTCGAGCAGTACTTC. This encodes CASSEVVEQYF.